Described below is a single TCR beta chain sequence and its context. Its antigen is still unknown. The data were obtained in a study of response to subunit inactivated influenza vaccine. Study-level results: The authors suggested that few new T cells are recruited per seasonal influenza vaccination.

This CDR3 has 15 residues. Trimming left V 5 bases short and J 9 bases short, with 20 bases between. CDR1 and CDR2 (germline): SGHVS, FQNEAQ. TCRdb reanalysed the RT-PCR reads using MiXCR and keeps one entry per CDR3 protein. Of about 190,000 distinct CDR3 sequences in the sample, approximately 14% are singletons; the top ten hold approximately 30%. The chain links TRBV7-8 to TRBJ2-1; D might be TRBD2 (7 bases). The receptor was isolated from a man over 45 who received an inactivated influenza vaccine. The sequences come from CD8+ T cells sorted from PBMCs, collected 5 days after vaccination. The CDR3 sequence is CASSHLSGGQGEQFF. CDR3 coding DNA: TGTGCCAGCAGCCATCTTTCGGGGGGCCAGGGTGAGCAGTTCTTC.